This entry lists 21 T cell receptor beta chains sequenced from one sample in a study of cytotoxic CD8 clonotypes in ibrutinib-treated CLL. The table came from immunoSEQ multiplex PCR; TCRdb's copy has only in-frame clones and leaves some out. Of more than 150,000 clones listed, around 70% are singletons. Sample: PBMCs, taken after 24 months of ibrutinib treatment. The receptors stem from a human donor with chronic lymphocytic leukemia.

The rearrangement joins TRBV11-2 to TRBJ2-7; TRBD2 aligns across 7 bases. The germline V gene encodes CDR1 SGHAT and CDR2 FQNNGV. The V and J ends lost 1 base and 6 bases, in that order; junction bases with no gene match: 9. The CDR3 is made up of 15 amino acids. The CDR3 DNA sequence: TGTGCCAGCAGCTTAGGGGGGGGACTCCACCGCGAGCAGTACTTC. It specifies CASSLGGGLHREQYF.

This chain joins TRBV5-1 and TRBJ2-7; 12 bases are shared with TRBD2. Germline V gene data show CDR1 as SGHRS and CDR2 as YFSETQ. The length of the CDR3 is 19 residues. Losses at the gene ends were 1 base for V and 2 bases for J; bases not matched to a gene: 13. This CDR3 reads CASSLHRDRGLAGPYEQYF. The CDR3 region has the DNA TGCGCCAGCAGCTTGCACCGGGACAGGGGACTAGCGGGTCCCTACGAGCAGTACTTC.

This chain links TRBV5-1 with TRBJ2-1, with TRBD1 identical over 7 bases. V gave up 5 bases and J gave up 7 bases; unmatched junction bases: 12. This CDR3 region has 15 residues. Germline CDR1 is SGHRS and CDR2 is YFSETQ. The CDR3 protein is CASRGGRSSVNEQFF. The CDR3 DNA reads TGCGCCAGCAGAGGGGGCCGAAGTTCGGTTAATGAGCAGTTCTTC.

Of note for this clone: This same CDR3 is encoded by further DNA sequences in the sample. This chain links TRBV5-8 with TRBJ2-2; D gene unclear. CDR1 is SGHTS and CDR2 is YDEGEE in the germline V gene. V lost 4 bases to trimming and J lost 2 bases, with 6 bases between them. The length of the CDR3 is 13 residues. CDR3: CASSRRNTGELFF. In nucleotides, the CDR3 is TGTGCCAGCAGCCGCAGAAACACCGGGGAGCTGTTTTTT.

The chain combines TRBV29-1 with TRBJ1-2; no clear D. V gave up 0 bases and J gave up 1 base, with 6 bases separating them. The CDR3 has 13 amino acids. Germline CDR1 reads SQVTM; CDR2 reads ANQGSEA. Here the CDR3 reads CSVEESYNYGYTF. The CDR3 DNA is TGCAGCGTTGAAGAATCTTATAACTATGGCTACACCTTC.

In the case of this clone: Additional DNA sequences in this sample encode the identical CDR3. The chain carries TRBV7-2 and TRBJ2-7; unclear D gene. CDR1 is SGHTA and CDR2 is FQGNSA in the germline V gene. CDR3 length: 12 amino acids. With 5 bases removed from V and 0 bases from J, the gap between germline ends came to 5 bases. The CDR3 reads CASSPSSYEQYF. In nucleotides, the CDR3 is TGTGCCAGCAGCCCGAGCTCCTACGAGCAGTACTTC. The variable domain in full, with the rest retrieved from reference TRBV7-2 and TRBJ2-7, is GAGVSQSPSNKVTEKGKDVELRCDPISGHTALYWYRQSLGQGLEFLIYFQGNSAPDKSGLPSDRFSAERTGGSVSTLTIQRTQQEDSAVYLCASSPSSYEQYFGPGTRLTVT.

This clone appeared a few times. The rearrangement joins TRBV5-1 to TRBJ2-7, with 11 bases aligning to TRBD2. Germline V gives CDR1 SGHRS, CDR2 YFSETQ. This CDR3 contains 15 residues. After removal of 4 bases from V and 4 bases from J, the junction contained 7 bases not matched to a gene. The CDR3 loop is CASSQTSGRWYEQYF. For the CDR3, the DNA is TGCGCCAGCAGCCAAACTAGCGGGAGATGGTACGAGCAGTACTTC.

This chain uses TRBV7-9 with TRBJ1-4; TRBD1 is a possible D gene (6 bases). V lost 5 bases and J lost 1, with 11 bases in between. The V gene's germline CDR1 is SEHNR and CDR2 FQNEAQ (reference sequence). This CDR3 region has 15 residues. CDR3 protein: CASSPDRRTNEKLFF. CDR3 nucleotide sequence: TGTGCCAGCAGCCCAGACAGGAGAACTAATGAAAAACTGTTTTTT. The full variable domain, its missing parts supplied by reference TRBV7-9 and TRBJ1-4, is DTGVSQNPRHKITKRGQNVTFRCDPISEHNRLYWYRQTLGQGPEFLTYFQNEAQLEKSRLLSDRFSAERPKGSFSTLEIQRTEQGDSAMYLCASSPDRRTNEKLFFGSGTQLSVL.

This clone was recorded once. This chain links TRBV29-1 with TRBJ2-1, with D tentatively TRBD2 (6 bases). This CDR3 comprises 12 residues. Looked up from germline, CDR1 is SQVTM and CDR2 is ANQGSEA. DNA for the CDR3: TGCAGTGCGGACTACGGGTACAATGAGCAGTTCTTC. Translated, it gives CSADYGYNEQFF.

The chain links TRBV4-1 to TRBJ1-1, with unresolved D. CDR1 is MGHRA and CDR2 is YSYEKL in the germline V gene. There are 20 residues in the CDR3. V was trimmed by 1 base and J by 0 bases, leaving 24 bases between them. The CDR3 region has the DNA TGCGCCAGCAGCCAAGTTCGGGTCCCGAGAGACCCAACAGTGAACACTGAAGCTTTCTTT. Its protein is CASSQVRVPRDPTVNTEAFF.

This chain joins TRBV5-1 and TRBJ2-1, with D maybe TRBD1 (6 bases). The CDR3 length is 15 residues. Germline CDR1 reads SGHRS; CDR2 reads YFSETQ. Between the trimmed V and J ends, which lost 5 bases and 4 bases, there was a span of 16 bases. In DNA, the CDR3 is TGCGCCAGCAGATCGGACAGTCAGTATTACAATGAGCAGTTCTTC. It specifies CASRSDSQYYNEQFF.

A few counts support this clone. The chain joins TRBV5-8 to TRBJ1-5; 9 nucleotides align to TRBD1. The CDR3 loop spans 15 amino acids. The germline CDR1 and CDR2 sequences are SGHTS and YDEGEE. V gave up 4 bases and J gave up 5 bases; unmatched junction bases: 7. The DNA of the CDR3 is TGTGCCAGCAGCCGTCGGGACAGGGCGCATCAGCCCCAGCATTTT. It codes for CASSRRDRAHQPQHF.

V usage is TRBV27 and J usage is TRBJ2-7, with 7 positions matching TRBD1. V was pared by 6 bases and J by 5 bases, with 4 bases of the junction left unmatched. The CDR3 extends over 12 amino acids. From germline, CDR1 is MNHEY and CDR2 SMNVEV (reference sequence). The chain's CDR3 is CASRTGFHEQYF. For the CDR3, the DNA is TGTGCCAGCAGGACAGGGTTCCACGAGCAGTACTTC.

This clone was detected once. The rearrangement links TRBV28 to TRBJ2-5; 12 bases agree with TRBD2. CDR1 is MDHEN and CDR2 is SYDVKM in the germline V gene. The CDR3 has 15 residues. Losses at the gene ends were 5 bases for V and 2 bases for J; bases not matched to a gene: 3. CDR3 DNA: TGTGCCAGCAGTCCCGGACTAGCGGGGCAAGAGACCCAGTACTTC. Its protein is CASSPGLAGQETQYF. The full variable domain, in which reference TRBV28 and TRBJ2-5 provide the parts outside the CDR3, is DVKVTQSSRYLVKRTGEKVFLECVQDMDHENMFWYRQDPGLGLRLIYFSYDVKMKEKGDIPEGYSVSREKKERFSLILESASTNQTSMYLCASSPGLAGQETQYFGPGTRLLVL.

The V call is TRBV4-1, the J call TRBJ2-7; D uncertain. The V gene's germline CDR1 is MGHRA and CDR2 YSYEKL. The CDR3 runs to 14 residues. Trimming cost V 6 bases and J 7 bases, with 19 bases left between them. The CDR3 DNA follows: TGCGCCAGCAGTCCTCCAGACCGGTTTGGGGAGCAGTACTTC. The encoded protein is CASSPPDRFGEQYF.

This chain uses TRBV6-1 with TRBJ2-7, with 10 nucleotides matching TRBD1. Germline V gene data show CDR1 as MNHNS and CDR2 as SASEGT. V gave up 6 bases and J gave up 4 bases; unmatched junction bases: 6. The CDR3 length is 14 residues. The CDR3 bases are TGTGCCAGCAGACTAGACAGGGGGCAGTACGAGCAGTACTTC. Protein product: CASRLDRGQYEQYF.

This clone has a handful of counts. The chain combines TRBV11-1 with TRBJ2-1, with D perhaps TRBD1 or TRBD2 (5 bases each). Trimming took off 3 bases at V and 5 bases at J, with 14 bases between the two ends. CDR3 length: 15 amino acids. Germline lookup yields CDR1 SGHAT and CDR2 FQDESV (reference sequence). CDR3 DNA sequence: TGTGCCAGCAGCTTCGGGGCGGACGCTAACAATGAGCAGTTCTTC. This translates into CASSFGADANNEQFF.

In regard to this clone: One end of the junction fails to match germline, which may point to a read error. V usage is TRBV7-7 and J usage is TRBJ1-1; no definite D call. The CDR3 consists of 13 residues. Germline CDR1 reads SSHAT; CDR2 reads FNYEAQ (reference sequence). Here the CDR3 DNA reads TGTGCTAGCAGCTTCGACACCAACACTGAAGCTTTCTTT. It is translated as CASSFDTNTEAFF.

V usage is TRBV5-5 and J usage is TRBJ2-7; D possibly uses TRBD1 or TRBD2 (6 bases each). The CDR3 is made up of 14 amino acids. CDR1 and CDR2 (germline): SGHKS, YYEKEE (reference sequence). Trimming took 2 bases from V and 2 from J, leaving 11 bases between them. The chain's CDR3 is CASSLGGSTYEQYF. DNA of the CDR3: TGTGCCAGCAGCTTAGGGGGGTCCACCTACGAGCAGTACTTC.

The sample holds a few counts of this clone. J is TRBJ2-7 and V is TRBV7-2; 8 bases fit TRBD2. The CDR3 loop spans 15 amino acids. V lost 1 base to trimming and J lost 7 bases; unmatched junction nucleotides: 9. CDR1 and CDR2 (germline): SGHTA, FQGNSA. CDR3 DNA: TGTGCCAGCAGCTTAGTTGTAGCGGGACGAGGTGAGCAGTACTTC. Amino acid sequence: CASSLVVAGRGEQYF.

CDR3 bases: TGTGCCAGCAGTGTGTCGGAAAAACTGTTTTTT. This encodes CASSVSEKLFF. The genes are TRBV6-1 and TRBJ1-4; D gene uncertain. Germline CDR1 is MNHNS and CDR2 is SASEGT. The ends were cut back, 4 bases at V and 8 bases at J, with 5 bases in the middle. CDR3 length: 11 amino acids.